What follows are 28 T cell receptor beta chains derived from one specimen sequenced in a study of CD4 T cells in relation to SARS-CoV-2 and coronaviruses. The assay was immunoSEQ multiplex PCR, and TCRdb's table has in-frame clones only and misses some. The sample shows about 60,000 clones, just over 90% of them seen only once. The source material was naive CD4+ T cells from PBMCs. Documented subset: naive CD4+ T cells isolated by negative enrichment. These receptors all come from an adult with COVID-19.

This clone appeared once. The genes are TRBV19 and TRBJ2-1; D gene ambiguous. Between the trimmed V and J ends, which lost 5 bases and 5 bases, there was a span of 7 bases. This CDR3 is built from 12 residues. Germline CDR1 reads LNHDA; CDR2 reads SQIVND (reference sequence). The CDR3, as DNA: TGTGCCAGTAGTCGACAAGACAATGAGCAGTTCTTC. As protein: CASSRQDNEQFF.

The V call is TRBV3-1 (or the pseudogene TRBV3-2), the J call TRBJ2-1; 7 bases align to TRBD1. This CDR3 spans 18 amino acids. V lost 5 bases and J lost 2; bases outside the gene matches: 15. Per germline, CDR1 LGHDT and CDR2 YNNKEL (reference sequence). This chain's CDR3 is CASSSGTEGSITYNEQFF. Written as DNA, the CDR3 is TGTGCCAGCAGCTCCGGGACAGAGGGGAGTATAACCTACAATGAGCAGTTCTTC.

This chain uses TRBV6-5 with TRBJ2-5; D possibly matches TRBD1 or TRBD2 (5 bases each). Trimming removed 6 bases at V and 4 bases at J, with 18 bases between. CDR3 length: 15 residues. Germline-derived CDR1 and CDR2 are MNHEY and SVGAGI. The CDR3 spells CASRGLVGVGETQYF. CDR3 bases: TGTGCCAGCAGGGGGCTTGTGGGGGTGGGAGAGACCCAGTACTTC.

The J gene is TRBJ2-5, the V gene TRBV6-2 or TRBV6-3; 9 nucleotides agree with TRBD2. The V segment lost 2 bases and the J segment 5 bases; nucleotides outside the gene matches: 6. In germline, CDR1 is MNHEY, CDR2 SVGEGT. The CDR3 has 15 residues. This CDR3 is CASSYTSGGIETQYF. CDR3 DNA sequence: TGTGCCAGCAGTTACACCAGCGGGGGGATCGAGACCCAGTACTTC.

This clone was found once. CDR3 region: CASSGSGLADKNYEQYF. In nucleotides, the CDR3 is TGTGCCAGTAGTGGATCCGGGCTAGCGGATAAAAACTACGAGCAGTACTTC. The chain joins TRBV19 to TRBJ2-7, with 7 nucleotides matching TRBD2. The germline gives CDR1 LNHDA, CDR2 SQIVND (reference sequence). Unmatched junction bases numbered 16, after V lost 5 bases and J lost 3 bases. The CDR3 runs 17 residues.

The chain recombines TRBV5-1 with TRBJ2-3; D gene unclear. Germline lookup yields CDR1 SGHRS and CDR2 YFSETQ. CDR3 length equals 14 residues. V lost 6 bases and J lost 0, with 11 bases in between. The chain's CDR3 is CASNAGLSTDTQYF. CDR3 DNA sequence: TGCGCCAGCAATGCTGGATTGAGCACAGATACGCAGTATTTT.

The CDR3, as DNA: TGTGCCAGCAGACCGCGGGACTTATATGCAACTAATGAAAAACTGTTTTTT. Its translation is CASRPRDLYATNEKLFF. The V call is TRBV28, the J call TRBJ1-4, with a tentative D call TRBD1 (5 bases). The CDR3 has 17 amino acids. The V gene's germline CDR1 is MDHEN and CDR2 SYDVKM. Trimming took off 6 bases at V and 0 bases at J, with 17 bases between the two ends.

This rearrangement joins TRBV5-6 to TRBJ2-5, with D possibly matching TRBD1 (5 bases). The V gene lost 4 bases and the J gene lost 3 bases, with 16 bases spanning the gap. CDR1 is SGHDT and CDR2 is YYEEEE in the germline V gene. This CDR3 is built from 15 residues. The CDR3 DNA reads TGTGCCAGCAGCCTCCTTGATTCAGGGAAAGAGACCCAGTACTTC. Protein: CASSLLDSGKETQYF.

The rearrangement joins TRBV11-2 to TRBJ2-3; maybe TRBD2 (7 bases). Germline V gene lookup returns CDR1 SGHAT and CDR2 FQNNGV. The CDR3 covers 15 residues. V lost 1 base and J lost 6, with 14 bases in between. CDR3 sequence: CASSLGLGGLDTQYF. DNA for the CDR3: TGTGCCAGCAGCTTAGGGTTGGGGGGGCTTGATACGCAGTATTTT.

The CDR3 sequence: CASSSPPGLAGGPNEQFF. DNA of the CDR3: TGTGCCAGCAGTTCCCCCCCGGGACTAGCGGGAGGGCCAAATGAGCAGTTCTTC. The chain carries TRBV28 and TRBJ2-1; 16 nucleotides agree with TRBD2. This CDR3 is 18 amino acids long. J was trimmed by 7 bases and V by 4 bases; bases with no gene match: 10. Per the germline V gene, CDR1 is MDHEN and CDR2 is SYDVKM. Together with reference TRBV28 and TRBJ2-1, the CDR3 gives the full variable domain: DVKVTQSSRYLVKRTGEKVFLECVQDMDHENMFWYRQDPGLGLRLIYFSYDVKMKEKGDIPEGYSVSREKKERFSLILESASTNQTSMYLCASSSPPGLAGGPNEQFFGPGTRLTVL.

This chain connects TRBV11-3 to TRBJ2-5; possibly TRBD2 for D (5 bases). Looked up from germline, CDR1 is SGHNT and CDR2 is YENEEA. The ends were cut back, 1 base at V and 7 bases at J, with 10 bases in the middle. The CDR3 extends over 13 amino acids. DNA of the CDR3: TGTGCCAGCAGCTTAGTCGGACTGGGGACCCAGTACTTC. This sequence encodes CASSLVGLGTQYF.

The chain recombines TRBV3-1 (or the pseudogene TRBV3-2) with TRBJ2-5; 9 bases map to TRBD2. There are 16 residues in the CDR3. Germline V gene lookup returns CDR1 LGHDT and CDR2 YNNKEL (reference sequence). Unmatched junction bases numbered 13, after V lost 4 bases and J lost 7 bases. CDR3 amino acids: CASSPFGAGGEGTQYF. The DNA of the CDR3 is TGTGCCAGCAGCCCCTTTGGAGCGGGAGGTGAGGGGACCCAGTACTTC.

The rearrangement joins TRBV28 to TRBJ1-1; TRBD1 aligns across 7 bases. This CDR3 has 16 residues. CDR1 and CDR2 from the germline V gene are MDHEN and SYDVKM. V lost 0 bases and J lost 1; bases outside the gene matches: 5. CDR3 in amino acids: CASSLWTGITNTEAFF. The CDR3 DNA reads as TGTGCCAGCAGTTTATGGACAGGGATCACGAACACTGAAGCTTTCTTT. The entire variable domain, with the rest obtained from reference TRBV28 and TRBJ1-1, is as follows: DVKVTQSSRYLVKRTGEKVFLECVQDMDHENMFWYRQDPGLGLRLIYFSYDVKMKEKGDIPEGYSVSREKKERFSLILESASTNQTSMYLCASSLWTGITNTEAFFGQGTRLTVV.

The J gene is TRBJ2-5, the V gene TRBV10-3; 15 nucleotides agree with TRBD2. The trim removed 10 bases at V and 5 bases at J, leaving 11 bases unmatched. CDR1 is ENHRY and CDR2 is SYGVKD in the germline V gene. This CDR3 spans 16 amino acids. DNA of the CDR3: TGTGCCACCTCGAGGACTAGCGGGAGGGCCGGGGAGACCCAGTACTTC. It encodes CATSRTSGRAGETQYF.

The chain joins TRBV11-3 to TRBJ2-7; 11 positions agree with TRBD1. Trimming at V came to 1 base and at J to 3 bases, leaving 2 bases not matched to a gene. This CDR3 has 15 residues. Per germline, CDR1 SGHNT and CDR2 YENEEA. The CDR3 coding sequence is TGTGCCAGCAGCTTAGCCGGGACAGGGGGCTACGAGCAGTACTTC. It encodes CASSLAGTGGYEQYF.

This sequence joins TRBV7-8 and TRBJ2-7, with D possibly matching TRBD2 (6 bases). Trimming cost V 3 bases and J 9 bases, with 21 bases left between them. Germline V gene sequence: CDR1 SGHVS, CDR2 FQNEAQ. CDR3 size: 15 residues. CDR3 in amino acids: CASSFLWGEWTVQYF. The CDR3 DNA reads as TGTGCCAGCAGCTTCTTATGGGGGGAGTGGACTGTGCAGTACTTC.

The V and J genes are TRBV5-1 and TRBJ2-1; D possibly corresponds to TRBD2 (6 bases). V was pared by 0 bases and J by 4 bases, with 11 bases between. This CDR3 has 15 residues. CDR1 and CDR2 (germline): SGHRS, YFSETQ. The CDR3 DNA is TGCGCCAGCAGCTTGGTTAGCGGAGATTACAATGAGCAGTTCTTC. It yields the protein CASSLVSGDYNEQFF.

This chain uses TRBV3-1 (or the pseudogene TRBV3-2) with TRBJ1-3; D remains unclear. CDR3 length: 13 amino acids. Germline V gene lookup returns CDR1 LGHDT and CDR2 YNNKEL (reference sequence). V lost 2 bases and J lost 3, with 5 bases in between. CDR3 loop: CASSQFDGNTIYF. CDR3 coding DNA: TGTGCCAGCAGCCAATTCGATGGAAACACCATATATTTT.

The chain joins TRBV7-3 to TRBJ1-2, with D hard to call. This CDR3 has 14 amino acids. Trimming pared 2 bases from V and 4 bases from J, leaving 11 bases between. From germline, CDR1 is SGHTA and CDR2 FQGTGA. The CDR3 is CASSLDPQIYGYTF. The CDR3 nucleotides are TGTGCCAGCAGCTTAGACCCACAGATCTATGGCTACACCTTC.

V is TRBV6-5 and J is TRBJ1-3, with a possible D match to TRBD1 (6 bases). The CDR3 is 16 amino acids. Germline V CDR1 and CDR2: MNHEY, SVGAGI. The germline V and J ends were trimmed by 1 base and 2 bases, with 12 bases remaining between them. The CDR3 sequence: CASSYLGQLTGNTIYF. CDR3 nucleotides: TGTGCCAGCAGTTACTTAGGACAGCTTACTGGAAACACCATATATTTT.

This sequence joins TRBV28 and TRBJ2-3; D ambiguous. In germline, CDR1 is MDHEN, CDR2 SYDVKM. The CDR3 spans 12 residues. Trimming removed 5 bases at V and 9 bases at J, with 12 bases between. The CDR3 DNA follows: TGTGCCAGCAGTATCTCGACCGGGACGCAGTATTTT. Translating gives CASSISTGTQYF.

The chain has TRBV2 and TRBJ2-2; D ambiguous. V lost 3 bases to trimming and J lost 0 bases, with 5 bases between them. Looked up from germline, CDR1 is SNHLY and CDR2 is FYNNEI. This CDR3 has 14 amino acids. The CDR3 spells CASSDRPNTGELFF. CDR3 DNA: TGTGCCAGCAGTGATCGACCGAACACCGGGGAGCTGTTTTTT.

This rearrangement joins TRBV2 to TRBJ2-5; D is unresolved. The CDR3 length is 13 residues. V dropped 4 bases and J dropped 5 bases, with 11 bases sitting between them. The V gene's germline CDR1 is SNHLY and CDR2 FYNNEI. CDR3 sequence reads: CASSVYERETQYF. The DNA of the CDR3 is TGTGCCAGCAGTGTGTACGAACGGGAGACCCAGTACTTC.

The chain combines TRBV10-1 with TRBJ1-1, with a tentative D call TRBD1 (6 bases). The CDR3 loop spans 14 amino acids. Germline CDR1 and CDR2: WNHNN and SYGVQD (reference sequence). The V end was cut by 3 bases, the J end by 0 bases, with 8 bases between. CDR3 region: CASSDNRVNTEAFF. For the CDR3, the DNA is TGCGCCAGCAGTGATAACAGGGTGAACACTGAAGCTTTCTTT.

This chain joins TRBV4-1 and TRBJ2-1; TRBD2 aligns across 7 bases. Germline V gene data show CDR1 as MGHRA and CDR2 as YSYEKL. Trimming took 6 bases from V and 5 from J; bases not matched to a gene: 13. The CDR3 is 16 residues long. The CDR3 region is CASRFSRDYKDNEQFF. The CDR3 DNA reads as TGCGCCAGCAGGTTCTCCCGGGACTATAAAGACAATGAGCAGTTCTTC.

V usage is TRBV4-1 and J usage is TRBJ1-4, with D unclear. CDR3 length equals 13 residues. The ends were cut back, 3 bases at V and 5 bases at J, with 7 bases in the middle. Germline V gene sequence: CDR1 MGHRA, CDR2 YSYEKL. In nucleotides, the CDR3 is TGCGCCAGCAGCCAGGGCCCAAATGAAAAACTGTTTTTT. It translates to CASSQGPNEKLFF.

The rearrangement links TRBV5-1 to TRBJ2-7, with no clear D. The CDR3 runs 14 residues. V lost 0 bases to trimming and J lost 2 bases, with 9 bases between them. The V gene's germline CDR1 is SGHRS and CDR2 YFSETQ. The CDR3 DNA follows: TGCGCCAGCAGCTTGGTAGTGGACGCCTACGAGCAGTACTTC. As protein: CASSLVVDAYEQYF.

The chain couples TRBV27 to TRBJ2-3; D perhaps matches TRBD2 (6 bases). Trimming took off 5 bases at V and 2 bases at J, with 23 bases between the two ends. Germline CDR1 reads MNHEY; CDR2 reads SMNVEV (reference sequence). The length of the CDR3 is 18 residues. CDR3 sequence (DNA): TGTGCCAGCAGTCAGAAACCCCTAGCGATCCAAGCCACAGATACGCAGTATTTT. This sequence encodes CASSQKPLAIQATDTQYF.